The sequence of this T cell receptor beta chain was determined in a study of spatial heterogeneity in lung cancer. Time point indicated: sample taken at primary tumor resection. No cell sorting; template was whole RNA from tumor, lung tissue or PBMC. In its sample, this clonotype was seen many times. TCRdb passed the 5' RACE reads through MiXCR, listing each CDR3 protein once. The sample consists of 50,000 to 65,000 distinct CDR3 sequences, approximately 7% of them appearing once. Material: PBMCs, obtained at surgery. The receptor's source is a female donor with early-stage non-small cell lung cancer.

The CDR3 DNA reads as TGCGCCAGCAGAACAGGGGGCCAAGAGACCCAGTACTTC. Translating it yields CASRTGGQETQYF. The V gene is TRBV5-1, the J gene TRBJ2-5; 8 nucleotides match TRBD1. The V segment lost 5 bases and the J segment 1 base; nucleotides outside the gene matches: 1. CDR3 length equals 13 residues. Germline loops: CDR1 SGHRS, CDR2 YFSETQ.